The 8 T cell receptor beta chains given below trace back to one sample, sequenced in a study of blood T cell repertoires in COVID-19. Sequencing used immunoSEQ multiplex PCR; TCRdb keeps in-frame clones, though not all of them. The repertoire holds 250,000 to 350,000 clones, with roughly 86% as singletons. Sequencing used peripheral blood. These receptors all come from a man in his late teens or twenties with active or convalescent COVID-19.

DNA of the CDR3: TGTGCCAGCAGTCCAATCCCCGGGACAGCGAACACCGGGGAGCTGTTTTTT. Protein: CASSPIPGTANTGELFF. The genes are TRBV7-6 and TRBJ2-2, with TRBD1 matching over 7 bases. CDR3 size: 17 residues. After removal of 6 bases from V and 0 bases from J, the junction contained 10 bases not matched to a gene. Germline V gene data show CDR1 as SGHVS and CDR2 as FNYEAQ.

The V and J genes are TRBV10-3 and TRBJ1-2; no definite D call. CDR1 and CDR2 (germline): ENHRY, SYGVKD. CDR3 length: 12 amino acids. V was shortened by 0 bases and J by 5 bases, with 4 bases between the two germline ends. The CDR3 loop reads CAISESAYGYTF. The DNA for the CDR3 is TGTGCCATCAGTGAGTCCGCGTATGGCTACACCTTC.

The genes are TRBV9 and TRBJ1-1; 9 bases match TRBD1. Germline CDR1 reads SGDLS; CDR2 reads YYNGEE. Germline trimming cut 3 bases from V and 8 bases from J; bases unmatched to any gene: 8. The CDR3 spans 14 residues. CDR3 in amino acids: CASSAGTGPAEAFF. The CDR3 nucleotides read TGTGCCAGCAGCGCCGGGACAGGGCCGGCCGAAGCTTTCTTT.

DNA of the CDR3: TGTGCCAGCGCGCCTTCCAGGACAGGGGCTGAAAAACTGTTTTTT. This codes for CASAPSRTGAEKLFF. V usage is TRBV27 and J usage is TRBJ1-4; 9 bases line up with TRBD1. CDR3 length equals 15 residues. Unmatched junction bases numbered 11, after V lost 8 bases and J lost 7 bases. The germline V gene encodes CDR1 MNHEY and CDR2 SMNVEV (reference sequence).

V and J are TRBV6-2 or TRBV6-3 and TRBJ2-6; the D is unclear. The germline V and J ends were trimmed by 2 bases and 0 bases, with 14 bases remaining between them. The CDR3 totals 18 residues. Germline-derived CDR1 and CDR2 are MNHEY and SVGEGT. The CDR3 coding sequence is TGTGCCAGCAGTTACGGTAAAACCAAGAGCTCTGGGGCCAACGTCCTGACTTTC. The encoded protein is CASSYGKTKSSGANVLTF.

This clone was seen a single time. The chain combines TRBV3-1 (or the pseudogene TRBV3-2) with TRBJ1-6, with a possible D match to TRBD1 (5 bases). With 0 bases removed from V and 8 bases from J, the gap between germline ends came to 11 bases. This CDR3 comprises 15 residues. CDR1 and CDR2 from the germline V gene are LGHDT and YNNKEL (reference sequence). CDR3 DNA: TGTGCCAGCAGCCAAGAGGGGCAGTTGCATTCACCCCTCCACTTT. It is translated as CASSQEGQLHSPLHF.

The V gene is TRBV3-1 (or the pseudogene TRBV3-2), the J gene TRBJ2-3, with TRBD2 identical over 13 bases. CDR1 LGHDT and CDR2 YNNKEL come from the germline V gene (reference sequence). V was pared by 5 bases and J by 2 bases, with 7 bases of the junction left unmatched. There are 17 residues in the CDR3. The CDR3 DNA reads as TGTGCCAGCAGCGCAAATACTAGCGGGGGGGCCACAGATACGCAGTATTTT. It specifies CASSANTSGGATDTQYF.

The chain carries TRBV5-6 and TRBJ1-2; 9 positions match TRBD1. In germline, CDR1 is SGHDT, CDR2 YYEEEE. V lost 0 bases and J lost 5; bases outside the gene matches: 5. This CDR3 is 15 amino acids long. DNA of the CDR3: TGTGCCAGCAGCTTGGGTAGCGGGACAGGGTATGGCTACACCTTC. It yields the protein CASSLGSGTGYGYTF.